A selection of T cell receptor beta chains follows, all from one sample in a study of vaccination and CD4 T cells after COVID-19. Which antigens these TCRs recognize remains unknown. TCRdb reprocessed the PCR reads via MiXCR and lists one record per CDR3 protein. This table holds about 12,000 distinct CDR3 sequences, roughly 34% found once. The source material was CD4+ T cells from blood, cultured in vitro, sampled before SARS-CoV-2 vaccination. The receptors were sampled from a human donor who received a COVID-19 vaccine. CDR3s leave out the opening cysteine and the closing phenylalanine or tryptophan. The order of the fields is V gene, J gene, CDR3 protein.

TRBV30	TRBJ1-1	AWSMYEGWDTEAF
TRBV10-2	TRBJ2-5	ASRLSGAQETQY
TRBV5-1	TRBJ1-1	ASSLTGWGTEAF
TRBV24-1	TRBJ2-5	ATSDPAPGGGETQY
TRBV19	TRBJ2-5	ASSRDRVATQY
TRBV25-1	TRBJ1-4	ASSASHRGEKLF
TRBV6-1	TRBJ2-7	ASRRYRAPSYEQY
TRBV29-1	TRBJ1-5	SVEPADSRRLVSSNQPQH
TRBV24-1	TRBJ1-2	ATSDPQGLEGYT
TRBV12-3/TRBV12-4	TRBJ1-1	ASTPEKGRNTEAF
TRBV12-3/TRBV12-4	TRBJ1-3	ASSSDGSGNTIY
TRBV5-4	TRBJ2-5	ASSLDPDRRQETQY
TRBV20-1	TRBJ1-2	SARGGRYGYT
TRBV9	TRBJ2-3	ASSATTGNTDTQY
TRBV6-1	TRBJ1-4	ASSQGDRGLGKLF
TRBV6-1	TRBJ2-7	ASRTRASRSYEQY
TRBV7-2	TRBJ2-3	ASSLRLRPADTQY
TRBV15	TRBJ2-7	ATSTYRGLGEQY
TRBV7-2	TRBJ2-3	ASSLVGTSGSTDTQY
TRBV18	TRBJ1-5	ASSQPSAGRDHDGQPQH
TRBV12-3/TRBV12-4	TRBJ1-3	ASSLEGEAGNTIY
TRBV24-1	TRBJ2-7	ATSDGRGGSFRYEQY
TRBV7-7	TRBJ2-1	ASSPGLAGHNEQF
TRBV9	TRBJ2-3	ASSVGPRRAGTDTQY
TRBV5-4	TRBJ1-2	VSSLENNYGYT
TRBV7-9	TRBJ2-1	ASSVAGSGQRNNEQF
TRBV2	TRBJ2-5	ASRSTGGQETQY
TRBV30	TRBJ2-3	AWAGGPDDTQY
TRBV6-1	TRBJ1-2	ASSPPQTGGIGYT
TRBV20-1	TRBJ2-3	SAPTSGSDTQY
TRBV7-6	TRBJ1-1	ASSQGTLNSEAF
TRBV19	TRBJ1-5	ASSTGLNQPQH
TRBV20-1	TRBJ1-3	SARVSTGGRGNTIY
TRBV11-3	TRBJ2-3	ASSLPKDLSTDTQY
TRBV5-1	TRBJ2-1	ASSFRTSGGAKSSYNEQF
TRBV5-6	TRBJ1-6	ASSPPRDSYNSPLH
TRBV6-4	TRBJ2-1	ASSGRDDNEQF
TRBV6-1	TRBJ2-1	ASSEARGDGSYNEQF
TRBV27	TRBJ2-2	ASRPRDSTNTGELF
TRBV29-1	TRBJ2-4	SVREGGDIQY
TRBV7-8	TRBJ1-2	ASSLDSRPPYGYT